This record covers a single T cell receptor (beta chain). The sample originates from a study of blood T cell repertoires in COVID-19. Study in general: From T cells, B-cell-depleted T cells, or PBMCs came the material, which was cDNA or gDNA.

Original data processing: Amplification from reference gene primers served as the basis for estimated nucleated cell counts. Repertoires were generated with immunoSEQ multiplex PCR, while TCRdb's copy carries only in-frame clones and drops some. That table gives V, J and clone size, and the DNA gave D and trimming. In the table there are 110,000 to 150,000 clones, roughly 80% of which are singletons. This CDR3 has 15 amino acids. With 5 bases removed from V and 0 bases from J, the gap between germline ends came to 10 bases. The V gene's germline CDR1 is MGHDK and CDR2 SYGVNS. The specimen was peripheral blood. The receptor was derived from a man between 65 and 85 years old who had recovered from COVID-19. This chain joins TRBV25-1 and TRBJ2-2; the D is unclear. DNA for the CDR3: TGTGCCAGCAGTCGGTCGGAGACGAACACCGGGGAGCTGTTTTTT. Its protein product is CASSRSETNTGELFF.